The 28 T cell receptor beta chains below come from one sample, sequenced in a study of blood T cell repertoires in COVID-19. Sequencing used immunoSEQ multiplex PCR; TCRdb keeps in-frame clones, though not all of them. Of over 90,000 clones in the sample, 90% were seen once. Sequences were obtained from peripheral blood. These receptors originate from a man aged 50-59 years with acute or convalescent COVID-19.

The chain couples TRBV5-5 to TRBJ1-2, with 10 bases lining up with TRBD1. The germline V gene has CDR1 SGHKS and CDR2 YYEKEE (reference sequence). Losses at the gene ends were 4 bases for V and 3 bases for J; bases not matched to a gene: 3. The CDR3 contains 14 residues. CDR3 in amino acids: CASSPGQGDYGYTF. The DNA of the CDR3 is TGTGCCAGCAGCCCCGGACAGGGGGACTATGGCTACACCTTC.

This sequence joins TRBV5-4 and TRBJ2-3, with 7 positions matching TRBD2. Germline trimming cut 1 base from V and 2 bases from J; bases unmatched to any gene: 4. The CDR3 runs to 15 residues. Germline lookup yields CDR1 SGHNT and CDR2 YYREEE (reference sequence). The DNA for the CDR3 is TGTGCCAGCAGCTTGAGGCGGGAGTTCACAGATACGCAGTATTTT. Translating it yields CASSLRREFTDTQYF.

This clone occurred once. The chain uses TRBV7-2 and TRBJ2-3, with D possibly matching TRBD1 (6 bases). Germline V gives CDR1 SGHTA, CDR2 FQGNSA. The CDR3 totals 16 residues. Deletions cut 5 bases from V and 1 base from J, with 16 bases between. The CDR3: CASSLRNQGRTDTQYF. CDR3 in DNA: TGTGCCAGCAGCCTACGTAACCAGGGGCGCACAGATACGCAGTATTTT.

This chain joins TRBV9 and TRBJ2-1, with D possibly TRBD1 on 6 matching bases. The germline V gene has CDR1 SGDLS and CDR2 YYNGEE. CDR3 length equals 15 residues. Between the trimmed V and J ends, which lost 0 bases and 3 bases, there was a span of 10 bases. The CDR3 nucleotides are TGTGCCAGCAGCGTAGTCGGCAGGGGCTACAATGAGCAGTTCTTC. It yields the protein CASSVVGRGYNEQFF.

This clone has more than one count but fewer than ten. The chain couples TRBV19 to TRBJ2-1; D might be TRBD2 (5 bases). Trimming took 3 bases from V and 2 from J, leaving 11 bases between them. Germline V gene sequence: CDR1 LNHDA, CDR2 SQIVND (reference sequence). This CDR3 spans 15 amino acids. CDR3 bases: TGTGCCAGTAGTATTCGGGGTCCCACCTACAATGAGCAGTTCTTC. Residues: CASSIRGPTYNEQFF.

This rearrangement joins TRBV25-1 to TRBJ1-6, with 7 nucleotides matching TRBD1. The V gene end was trimmed by 8 bases and the J gene end by 2 bases; junction bases not matched to a gene: 9. The CDR3 runs to 16 residues. Per the germline V gene, CDR1 is MGHDK and CDR2 is SYGVNS. CDR3 DNA: TGTGCCAGCGGAGACAGGGCAGCAACCTATAATTCACCCCTCCACTTT. Its protein product is CASGDRAATYNSPLHF.

The rearrangement uses TRBV5-1 and TRBJ1-2; 11 nucleotides agree with TRBD1. There are 15 residues in the CDR3. Trimming cost V 0 bases and J 7 bases; bases outside gene matches: 5. The germline CDR1 and CDR2 sequences are SGHRS and YFSETQ. CDR3 sequence (DNA): TGCGCCAGCAGCTTGGGGACAGGGGGCAGGGCTGGCTACACCTTC. This codes for CASSLGTGGRAGYTF.

V is TRBV7-9 and J is TRBJ2-2; D perhaps matches TRBD2 (6 bases). V lost 5 bases and J 8 bases, leaving 15 bases between the germline ends. This CDR3 spans 14 amino acids. The germline V gene encodes CDR1 SEHNR and CDR2 FQNEAQ (reference sequence). The CDR3 loop is CASSRGTGEGELFF. The CDR3 nucleotides read TGTGCCAGCAGCCGTGGGACTGGAGAAGGGGAGCTGTTTTTT.

The chain joins TRBV7-8 to TRBJ2-1; the D gene is possibly TRBD2 (6 bases). CDR3 length: 14 amino acids. Deletions cut 1 base from V and 9 bases from J, with 13 bases between. CDR1 SGHVS and CDR2 FQNEAQ come from the germline V gene. The chain's CDR3 is CASSLGLGGGEQFF. The CDR3 nucleotides read TGTGCCAGCAGCTTAGGCCTCGGGGGAGGTGAGCAGTTCTTC. Combining the CDR3 with reference TRBV7-8 and TRBJ2-1 gives the whole variable domain GAGVSQSPRYKVAKRGQDVALRCDPISGHVSLFWYQQALGQGPEFLTYFQNEAQLDKSGLPSDRFFAERPEGSVSTLKIQRTQQEDSAVYLCASSLGLGGGEQFFGPGTRLTVL.

The rearrangement links TRBV6-2 or TRBV6-3 to TRBJ2-5, with 9 bases lining up with TRBD2. There are 20 residues in the CDR3. CDR1 and CDR2 from the germline V gene are MNHEY and SVGEGT. V dropped 0 bases and J dropped 5; count of bases not matched to a gene: 19. The chain's CDR3 is CASSYSKRLAGPQMGETQYF. CDR3 nucleotides: TGTGCCAGCAGTTACTCGAAAAGGCTAGCGGGACCCCAAATGGGCGAGACCCAGTACTTC.

V usage is TRBV20-1 and J usage is TRBJ1-1, with D hard to call. The germline V gene encodes CDR1 DFQATT and CDR2 SNEGSKA (reference sequence). CDR3 length: 11 amino acids. With 5 bases removed from V and 1 base from J, the gap between germline ends came to 5 bases. CDR3 sequence: CSASGNTEAFF. The CDR3 region has the DNA TGCAGTGCTTCCGGGAACACTGAAGCTTTCTTT.

V gene TRBV11-2 combines with J gene TRBJ1-5; D is undetermined. Trimming took off 2 bases at V and 2 bases at J, with 7 bases between the two ends. The CDR3 loop spans 14 amino acids. Looked up from germline, CDR1 is SGHAT and CDR2 is FQNNGV. The CDR3 DNA reads TGTGCCAGCAGCTTAACAGCGGGCAATCAGCCCCAGCATTTT. The encoded protein is CASSLTAGNQPQHF.

This clone was seen a single time. The CDR3 DNA reads as TGTGCCAGCAGTTACATGGACTTTAGCGGCAATCAGCCCCAGCATTTT. Protein product: CASSYMDFSGNQPQHF. The J gene is TRBJ1-5, the V gene TRBV6-2 or TRBV6-3; D remains ambiguous. The germline V gene encodes CDR1 MNHEY and CDR2 SVGEGT. V lost 2 bases to trimming and J lost 2 bases, with 13 bases between them. The CDR3 runs to 16 residues.

The chain links TRBV6-1 to TRBJ1-2, with D possibly being TRBD1 (6 bases). Germline lookup yields CDR1 MNHNS and CDR2 SASEGT. Trimming took off 3 bases at V and 4 bases at J, with 15 bases between the two ends. The CDR3 sequence is 15 residues long. CDR3 in amino acids: CASSDQFGTSYGYTF. The CDR3 DNA sequence: TGTGCCAGCAGTGACCAATTTGGGACAAGCTATGGCTACACCTTC.

The chain has TRBV7-9 and TRBJ2-2; 9 nucleotides align to TRBD2. V gave up 7 bases and J gave up 1 base; unmatched junction bases: 7. Germline CDR1 reads SEHNR; CDR2 reads FQNEAQ (reference sequence). The CDR3 is made up of 16 amino acids. Here the CDR3 reads CASMRGLALNTGELFF. CDR3 DNA sequence: TGTGCCAGCATGAGGGGACTAGCCTTGAACACCGGGGAGCTGTTTTTT.

This rearrangement joins TRBV5-4 to TRBJ1-5, with 7 bases that match TRBD1. The CDR3 loop spans 16 amino acids. With V trimmed by 0 bases and J by 3 bases, 6 bases remained unmatched. Germline V gives CDR1 SGHNT, CDR2 YYREEE (reference sequence). In nucleotides, the CDR3 is TGTGCCAGCAGCTTGGGACAGGGTCCCCCCAATCAGCCCCAGCATTTT. Protein product: CASSLGQGPPNQPQHF. Full variable domain (missing parts from reference TRBV5-4 and TRBJ1-5): ETGVTQSPTHLIKTRGQQVTLRCSSQSGHNTVSWYQQALGQGPQFIFQYYREEENGRGNFPPRFSGLQFPNYSSELNVNALELDDSALYLCASSLGQGPPNQPQHFGDGTRLSIL.

V and J are TRBV15 and TRBJ1-2; no clear D gene. Per germline, CDR1 LNHNV and CDR2 YYDKDF (reference sequence). V was clipped by 5 bases and J by 4 bases, with 17 bases between them. This CDR3 comprises 15 residues. CDR3 sequence reads: CATSSGGLRAYGYTF. CDR3 sequence (DNA): TGTGCCACCAGCTCGGGCGGGTTGAGGGCCTATGGCTACACCTTC.

The V call is TRBV4-2, the J call TRBJ2-1; no definite D call. There are 16 residues in the CDR3. Trimming removed 0 bases at V and 6 bases at J, with 15 bases between. Per germline, CDR1 LGHNA and CDR2 YNFKEQ. CDR3 residues: CASSQDAAVRLNEQFF. The CDR3 DNA reads TGTGCCAGCAGCCAAGATGCGGCGGTGAGGCTCAATGAGCAGTTCTTC.

The chain has TRBV5-5 and TRBJ2-3, with TRBD1 identical over 7 bases. This CDR3 contains 15 residues. Losses at the gene ends were 4 bases for V and 2 bases for J; bases not matched to a gene: 7. Germline V gene lookup returns CDR1 SGHKS and CDR2 YYEKEE (reference sequence). The CDR3 spells CASSTGTVNTDTQYF. The DNA of the CDR3 is TGTGCCAGCAGCACCGGGACAGTAAACACAGATACGCAGTATTTT.

The chain combines TRBV6-5 with TRBJ2-5; TRBD1 matches 8 bases. Germline CDR1 is MNHEY and CDR2 is SVGAGI. This CDR3 is built from 13 residues. With 8 bases clipped from V and 4 bases from J, the junction kept 6 bases outside the gene matches. CDR3 coding DNA: TGTGCCAGCCGGGCAGGGGGCCTAGAGACCCAGTACTTC. Amino acids: CASRAGGLETQYF.

The chain uses TRBV19 and TRBJ2-2, with D tentatively TRBD2 (5 bases). This CDR3 spans 15 amino acids. Per germline, CDR1 LNHDA and CDR2 SQIVND (reference sequence). Trimming removed 7 bases from V and 5 bases from J, with 17 bases in between. CDR3 loop: CASIELDSVTGELFF. Written as DNA, the CDR3 is TGTGCCAGTATTGAACTAGATTCTGTGACCGGGGAGCTGTTTTTT.

The chain combines TRBV20-1 with TRBJ2-7; the D gene is possibly TRBD2 (5 bases). V lost 1 base, J lost 12 bases, and 13 bases lay in between. The CDR3 runs to 11 residues. Germline CDR1 DFQATT, CDR2 SNEGSKA (reference sequence). CDR3 loop: CSARAGPGLYF. CDR3 DNA: TGCAGTGCTAGAGCTGGGCCCGGACTGTACTTC.

This sequence joins TRBV2 and TRBJ1-5; D is ambiguous. CDR1 and CDR2 from the germline V gene are SNHLY and FYNNEI. CDR3 length: 15 residues. V was cut by 1 base and J by 0 bases, with 7 bases left in between. The CDR3 loop reads CASSEGQASNQPQHF. CDR3 nucleotides: TGTGCCAGCAGTGAAGGGCAGGCTAGCAATCAGCCCCAGCATTTT.

The chain joins TRBV6-5 to TRBJ1-4; D gene ambiguous. There are 14 residues in the CDR3. From germline, CDR1 is MNHEY and CDR2 SVGAGI. Trimming cost V 8 bases and J 9 bases, with 19 bases left between them. The CDR3 nucleotides read TGTGCCAGCCCTCCCCCCGGGGAGTTTAAAAAACTGTTTTTT. Translation: CASPPPGEFKKLFF.

V is TRBV20-1 and J is TRBJ1-2, with D tentatively TRBD1 (6 bases). The V gene's germline CDR1 is DFQATT and CDR2 SNEGSKA (reference sequence). Trimming left V 1 base short and J 8 bases short, with 8 bases between. The CDR3 covers 11 residues. This CDR3 is CSARAGVGYTF. CDR3 sequence (DNA): TGCAGTGCTAGAGCAGGGGTCGGCTACACCTTC.

The rearrangement uses TRBV18 and TRBJ1-1; unclear D gene. The CDR3 loop spans 15 amino acids. The ends were cut back, 0 bases at V and 3 bases at J, with 11 bases in the middle. Germline V lookup: CDR1 KGHSH, CDR2 LQKENI. CDR3 protein: CASSPPGGVDTEAFF. The CDR3 DNA follows: TGTGCCAGCTCACCACCGGGCGGGGTGGACACTGAAGCTTTCTTT.

The rearrangement joins TRBV19 to TRBJ1-5; D call uncertain. Trimming took 5 bases from V and 0 from J, leaving 11 bases between them. The CDR3 sequence is 15 residues long. Germline-derived CDR1 and CDR2 are LNHDA and SQIVND (reference sequence). The CDR3 coding sequence is TGTGCCAGTAGTGAGGGCTCGAGTAGCAATCAGCCCCAGCATTTT. It encodes CASSEGSSSNQPQHF. Variable domain in full (rest from reference TRBV19 and TRBJ1-5): DGGITQSPKYLFRKEGQNVTLSCEQNLNHDAMYWYRQDPGQGLRLIYYSQIVNDFQKGDIAEGYSVSREKKESFPLTVTSAQKNPTAFYLCASSEGSSSNQPQHFGDGTRLSIL.

V gene TRBV5-8 combines with J gene TRBJ1-5; weak D call: TRBD1 (6 bases). The CDR3 sequence is 17 residues long. V was cut by 0 bases and J by 5 bases, with 18 bases left in between. Germline V gene data show CDR1 as SGHTS and CDR2 as YDEGEE. The CDR3 region is CASSLGIGQSPHQPQHF. The CDR3 nucleotides read TGTGCCAGCAGCTTGGGGATCGGACAGTCACCTCATCAGCCCCAGCATTTT.